The clone carrying this TCR beta chain was observed a handful of times. Here immunoSEQ multiplex PCR was the method, and the copy in TCRdb shows in-frame clones only, minus some. Found here are over 200,000 clones, roughly four fifths of them singletons; the top ten hold under 2%. The CDR3 spans 15 residues. Trimming cost V 0 bases and J 3 bases, with 13 bases left between them. Germline values: CDR1 SGHRS, CDR2 YFSETQ. The data were obtained in a study of blood T cell repertoires in COVID-19. This TCR derives from a man aged 60-69 years who had recovered from COVID-19. The chain couples TRBV5-1 to TRBJ2-7, with D unresolved. The material sequenced was PBMCs or T cells enriched from blood (not recorded which). CDR3 region: CASSLGVTDHYEQYF. The CDR3 nucleotides are TGCGCCAGCAGCTTGGGTGTCACAGACCACTACGAGCAGTACTTC. The variable domain in full, completed from reference TRBV5-1 and TRBJ2-7, reads KAGVTQTPRYLIKTRGQQVTLSCSPISGHRSVSWYQQTPGQGLQFLFEYFSETQRNKGNFPGRFSGRQFSNSRSEMNVSTLELGDSALYLCASSLGVTDHYEQYFGPGTRLTVT.